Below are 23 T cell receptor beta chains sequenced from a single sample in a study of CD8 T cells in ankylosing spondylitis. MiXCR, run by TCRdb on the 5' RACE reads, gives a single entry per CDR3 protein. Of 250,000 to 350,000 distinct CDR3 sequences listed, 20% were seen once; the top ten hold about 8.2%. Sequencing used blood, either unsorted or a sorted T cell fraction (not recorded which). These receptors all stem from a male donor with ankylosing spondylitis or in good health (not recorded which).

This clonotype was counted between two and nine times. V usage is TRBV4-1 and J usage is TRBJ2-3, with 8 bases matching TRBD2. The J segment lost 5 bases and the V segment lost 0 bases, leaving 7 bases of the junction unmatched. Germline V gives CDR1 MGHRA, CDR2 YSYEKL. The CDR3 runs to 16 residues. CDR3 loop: CASSQDIALAGDTQYF. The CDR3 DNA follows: TGCGCCAGCAGCCAAGATATCGCCCTAGCGGGAGATACGCAGTATTTT.

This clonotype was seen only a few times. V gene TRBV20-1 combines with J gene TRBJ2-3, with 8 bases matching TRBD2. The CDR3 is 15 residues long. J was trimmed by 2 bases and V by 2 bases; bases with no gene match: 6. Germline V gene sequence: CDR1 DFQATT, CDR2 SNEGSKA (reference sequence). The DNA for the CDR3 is TGCAGTGCTAGACCCCAACTAGCGGCCACAGATACGCAGTATTTT. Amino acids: CSARPQLAATDTQYF.

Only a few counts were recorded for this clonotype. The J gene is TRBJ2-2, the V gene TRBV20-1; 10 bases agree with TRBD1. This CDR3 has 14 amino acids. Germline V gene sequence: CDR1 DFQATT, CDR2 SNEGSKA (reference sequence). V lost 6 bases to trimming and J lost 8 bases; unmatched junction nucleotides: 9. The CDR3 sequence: CSAWGQGPRGELFF. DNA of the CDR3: TGCAGTGCCTGGGGACAGGGGCCTAGGGGGGAGCTGTTTTTT.

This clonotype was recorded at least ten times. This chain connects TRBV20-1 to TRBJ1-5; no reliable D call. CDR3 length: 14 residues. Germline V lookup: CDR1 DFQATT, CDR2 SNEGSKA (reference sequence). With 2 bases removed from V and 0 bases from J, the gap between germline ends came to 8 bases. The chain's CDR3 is CSARSPSSNQPQHF. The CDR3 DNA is TGCAGTGCTAGAAGCCCGAGTAGCAATCAGCCCCAGCATTTT.

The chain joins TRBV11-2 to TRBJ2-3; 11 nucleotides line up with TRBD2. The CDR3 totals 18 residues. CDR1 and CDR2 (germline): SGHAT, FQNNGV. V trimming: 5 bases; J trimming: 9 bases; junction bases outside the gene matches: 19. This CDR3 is CASSPLGTAGTSGPTQYF. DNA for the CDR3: TGTGCCAGCAGCCCCCTAGGGACCGCCGGGACTAGCGGCCCCACGCAGTATTTT.

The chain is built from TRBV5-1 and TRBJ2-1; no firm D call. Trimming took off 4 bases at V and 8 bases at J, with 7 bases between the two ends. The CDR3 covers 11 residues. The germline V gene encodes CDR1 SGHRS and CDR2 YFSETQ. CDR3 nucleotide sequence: TGCGCCAGCAGCGAGAACTATGAGCAGTTCTTC. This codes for CASSENYEQFF.

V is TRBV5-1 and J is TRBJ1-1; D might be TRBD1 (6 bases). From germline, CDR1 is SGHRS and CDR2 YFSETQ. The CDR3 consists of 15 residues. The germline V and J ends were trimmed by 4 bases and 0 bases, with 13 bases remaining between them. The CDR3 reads CASSLPGQLNTEAFF. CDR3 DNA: TGCGCCAGCAGCCTGCCCGGACAGTTGAACACTGAAGCTTTCTTT. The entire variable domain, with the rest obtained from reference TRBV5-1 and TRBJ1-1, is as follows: KAGVTQTPRYLIKTRGQQVTLSCSPISGHRSVSWYQQTPGQGLQFLFEYFSETQRNKGNFPGRFSGRQFSNSRSEMNVSTLELGDSALYLCASSLPGQLNTEAFFGQGTRLTVV.

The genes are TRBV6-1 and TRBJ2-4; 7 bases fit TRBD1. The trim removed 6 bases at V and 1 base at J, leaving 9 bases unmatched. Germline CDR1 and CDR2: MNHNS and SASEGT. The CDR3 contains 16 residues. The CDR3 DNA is TGTGCCAGCAGCGACCGACAGGGTAACGCCAAAAACATTCAGTACTTC. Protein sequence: CASSDRQGNAKNIQYF.

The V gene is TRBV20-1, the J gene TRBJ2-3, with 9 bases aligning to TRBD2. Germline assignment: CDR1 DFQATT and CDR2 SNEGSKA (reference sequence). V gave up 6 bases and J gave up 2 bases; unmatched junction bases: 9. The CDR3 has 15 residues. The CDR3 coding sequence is TGCAGTGCGATGGGACTAGCAGACAACACAGATACGCAGTATTTT. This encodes CSAMGLADNTDTQYF.

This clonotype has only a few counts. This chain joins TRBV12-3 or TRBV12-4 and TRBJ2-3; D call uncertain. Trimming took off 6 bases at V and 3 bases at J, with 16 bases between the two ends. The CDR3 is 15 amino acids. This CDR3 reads CASSPREARTDTQYF. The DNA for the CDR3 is TGTGCCAGCAGCCCCCGCGAGGCCCGAACAGATACGCAGTATTTT.

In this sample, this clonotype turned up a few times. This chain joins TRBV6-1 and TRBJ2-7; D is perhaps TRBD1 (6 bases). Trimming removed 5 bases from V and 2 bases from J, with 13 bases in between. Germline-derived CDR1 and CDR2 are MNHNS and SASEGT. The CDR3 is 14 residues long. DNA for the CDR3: TGTGCCAGCAGTCTAACAGGGATCCCCTACGAGCAGTACGTC. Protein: CASSLTGIPYEQYV.

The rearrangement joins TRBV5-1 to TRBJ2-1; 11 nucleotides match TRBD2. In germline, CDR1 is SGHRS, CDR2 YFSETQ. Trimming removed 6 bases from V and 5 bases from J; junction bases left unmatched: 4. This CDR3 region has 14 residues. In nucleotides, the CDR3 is TGCGCCAGCACTCTAGCGGGAGGCCACAATGAGCAGTTCTTC. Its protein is CASTLAGGHNEQFF.

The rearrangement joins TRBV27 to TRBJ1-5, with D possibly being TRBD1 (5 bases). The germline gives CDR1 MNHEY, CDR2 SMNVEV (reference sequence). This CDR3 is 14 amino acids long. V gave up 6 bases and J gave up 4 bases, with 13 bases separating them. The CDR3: CASSQGRGNQPQHF. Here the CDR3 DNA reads TGTGCCAGCAGCCAAGGGCGGGGGAATCAGCCCCAGCATTTT.

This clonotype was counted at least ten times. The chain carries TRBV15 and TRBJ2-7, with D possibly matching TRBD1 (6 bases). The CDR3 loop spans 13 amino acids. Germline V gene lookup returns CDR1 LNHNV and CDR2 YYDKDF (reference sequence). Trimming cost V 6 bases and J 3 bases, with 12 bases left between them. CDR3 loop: CATSGDRYYEQYV. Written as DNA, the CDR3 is TGTGCCACCAGTGGTGACAGGTACTACGAGCAGTACGTC.

Here the CDR3 reads CASPDRNNQPQHF. CDR3 bases: TGTGCCAGCCCCGACAGGAACAATCAGCCCCAGCATTTT. This chain uses TRBV27 with TRBJ1-5; weak D call: TRBD1 (6 bases). The CDR3 extends over 13 amino acids. Between the trimmed V and J ends, which lost 8 bases and 3 bases, there was a span of 11 bases. The germline gives CDR1 MNHEY, CDR2 SMNVEV (reference sequence).

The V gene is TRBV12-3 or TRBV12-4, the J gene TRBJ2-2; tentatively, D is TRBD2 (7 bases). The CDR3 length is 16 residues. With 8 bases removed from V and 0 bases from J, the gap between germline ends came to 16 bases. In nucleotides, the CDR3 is TGTGCCAGCGTGAGGGGGGGGTTGGCGAACACCGGGGAGCTGTTTTTT. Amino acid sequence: CASVRGGLANTGELFF.

In nucleotides, the CDR3 is TGCGCCAGCAGCTTGTCTACAGGGGTTCGCACAGATACGCAGTATTTT. Translated: CASSLSTGVRTDTQYF. V is TRBV5-1 and J is TRBJ2-3; 7 bases are a match to TRBD1. Germline CDR1 is SGHRS and CDR2 is YFSETQ. The CDR3 has 16 amino acids. V trimming: 1 base; J trimming: 1 base; junction bases outside the gene matches: 6.

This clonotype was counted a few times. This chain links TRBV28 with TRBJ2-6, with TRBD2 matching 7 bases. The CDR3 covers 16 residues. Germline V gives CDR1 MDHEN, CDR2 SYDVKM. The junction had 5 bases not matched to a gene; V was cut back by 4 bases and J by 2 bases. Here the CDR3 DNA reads TGTGCCAGCAGTTCCCCGACTAGCACTGGGGCCAACGTCCTGACTTTC. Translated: CASSSPTSTGANVLTF.

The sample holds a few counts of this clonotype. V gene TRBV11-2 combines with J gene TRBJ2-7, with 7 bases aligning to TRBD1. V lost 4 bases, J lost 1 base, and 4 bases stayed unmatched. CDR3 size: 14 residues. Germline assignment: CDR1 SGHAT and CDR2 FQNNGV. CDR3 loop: CASSSRDSSYEQYV. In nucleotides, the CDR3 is TGTGCCAGCAGCTCGAGGGACAGTTCCTACGAGCAGTACGTC.

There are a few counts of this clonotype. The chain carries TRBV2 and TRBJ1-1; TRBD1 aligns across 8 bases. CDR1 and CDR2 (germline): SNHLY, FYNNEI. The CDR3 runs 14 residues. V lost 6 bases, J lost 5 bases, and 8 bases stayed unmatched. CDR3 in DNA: TGTGCCAGCAGCGACGACAGGGGAGGGACTGAAGCTTTCTTT. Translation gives CASSDDRGGTEAFF. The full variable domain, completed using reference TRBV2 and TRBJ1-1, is EPEVTQTPSHQVTQMGQEVILRCVPISNHLYFYWYRQILGQKVEFLVSFYNNEISEKSEIFDDQFSVERPDGSNFTLKIRSTKLEDSAMYFCASSDDRGGTEAFFGQGTRLTVV.

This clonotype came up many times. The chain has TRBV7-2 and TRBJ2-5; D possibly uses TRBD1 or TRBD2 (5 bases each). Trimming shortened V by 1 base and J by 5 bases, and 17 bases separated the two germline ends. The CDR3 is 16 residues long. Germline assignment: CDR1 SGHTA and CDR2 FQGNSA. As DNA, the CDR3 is TGTGCCAGCAGCTTAGAGACGGGGCGGAAGTTGGAGACCCAGTACTTC. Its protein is CASSLETGRKLETQYF.

The CDR3 bases are TGTGCCAGCAAACTAGCGGGGGACAATGAGCAGTTCTTC. Its translation is CASKLAGDNEQFF. The chain recombines TRBV2 with TRBJ2-1, with 11 bases matching TRBD2. Germline trimming cut 7 bases from V and 5 bases from J; bases unmatched to any gene: 1. The CDR3 spans 13 residues. Germline loops: CDR1 SNHLY, CDR2 FYNNEI.

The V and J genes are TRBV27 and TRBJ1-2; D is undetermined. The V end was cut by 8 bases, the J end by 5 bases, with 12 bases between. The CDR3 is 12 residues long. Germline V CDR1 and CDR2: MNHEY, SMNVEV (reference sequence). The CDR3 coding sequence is TGTGCCAGCGGGTACACGGGGTATGGCTACACCTTC. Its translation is CASGYTGYGYTF.